Below are 16 T cell receptor beta chains sequenced from a single sample in a study of blood T cell repertoires in COVID-19. The method was immunoSEQ multiplex PCR; TCRdb's version includes in-frame clones alone and lacks a portion of them. The data show around 71,000 clones, roughly 76% seen once. The sequenced sample consisted of peripheral blood. Receptors were obtained from an elderly woman with active or convalescent COVID-19.

This clone was seen only a few times. At one of its ends the junction is not consistent with the germline gene, which may arise from a read error. This chain links TRBV12-3 or TRBV12-4 with TRBJ1-2; TRBD1 is a possible D gene (5 bases). This CDR3 is 13 amino acids long. The CDR3 DNA follows: TGTGCCAGCCAGTCGGTGTCAGGGTATGACTACACCTTC. This encodes CASQSVSGYDYTF.

The gene calls are TRBV6-2 or TRBV6-3 and TRBJ1-1; D call uncertain. Germline V CDR1 and CDR2: MNHEY, SVGEGT. The CDR3 runs to 11 residues. Trimming removed 1 base from V and 11 bases from J, with 8 bases in between. DNA of the CDR3: TGTGCCAGCAGTTACTTCAATGAGGCTTTCTTT. Amino acids: CASSYFNEAFF.

This clone was seen only once. The CDR3 sequence is CASSDSDRDGELFF. CDR3 bases: TGTGCCAGCAGCGACTCCGACAGGGACGGGGAGCTGTTTTTT. This chain connects TRBV9 to TRBJ2-2; 7 nucleotides line up with TRBD1. The germline V gene encodes CDR1 SGDLS and CDR2 YYNGEE. After removal of 3 bases from V and 7 bases from J, the junction contained 6 bases not matched to a gene. The CDR3 extends over 14 amino acids. The full variable domain, its missing parts supplied by reference TRBV9 and TRBJ2-2, is DSGVTQTPKHLITATGQRVTLRCSPRSGDLSVYWYQQSLDQGLQFLIQYYNGEERAKGNILERFSAQQFPDLHSELNLSSLELGDSALYFCASSDSDRDGELFFGEGSRLTVL.

The rearrangement joins TRBV19 to TRBJ2-7, with 8 positions matching TRBD1. CDR1 is LNHDA, CDR2 SQIVND, per germline (reference sequence). The CDR3 length is 13 residues. With 4 bases clipped from V and 5 bases from J, the junction kept 4 bases outside the gene matches. The CDR3 DNA reads TGTGCCAGTAGTAGGGAGGACAGGGACGAGCAGTACTTC. Translated: CASSREDRDEQYF.

The chain has TRBV5-6 and TRBJ1-6; TRBD1 agrees at 7 bases. CDR1 and CDR2 (germline): SGHDT, YYEEEE. J was trimmed by 9 bases and V by 6 bases; bases with no gene match: 12. The CDR3 is 15 amino acids. The CDR3 loop reads CASNVRGTAVSPLHF. CDR3 DNA: TGTGCCAGCAACGTCCGGGGGACAGCAGTTTCACCCCTCCACTTT.

This sequence joins TRBV16 and TRBJ2-1; D not resolved. The CDR3 is 11 residues long. In germline, CDR1 is KGHSY, CDR2 FQNENV. The V end was cut by 3 bases, the J end by 9 bases, with 6 bases between. This CDR3 is CASSQRGEQFF. CDR3 nucleotide sequence: TGTGCCAGCAGCCAGAGAGGTGAGCAGTTCTTC.

This chain joins TRBV7-2 and TRBJ1-2; a weak D match, TRBD1 (5 bases). This CDR3 spans 16 amino acids. Trimming stripped 5 bases from V and 1 base from J, with 17 bases between. Per germline, CDR1 SGHTA and CDR2 FQGNSA. This CDR3 reads CASSPGGAGNNYGYTF. CDR3 coding DNA: TGTGCCAGCAGCCCCGGAGGGGCAGGGAATAACTATGGCTACACCTTC.

The chain joins TRBV3-1 (or the pseudogene TRBV3-2) to TRBJ2-2; 7 bases are a match to TRBD1. Germline V CDR1 and CDR2: LGHDT, YNNKEL (reference sequence). V was pared by 5 bases and J by 0 bases, with 9 bases of the junction left unmatched. The CDR3 runs 17 residues. The CDR3 is CASSSRDSHANTGELFF. The CDR3 bases are TGTGCCAGCAGCTCCCGGGACAGCCACGCGAACACCGGGGAGCTGTTTTTT.

The V call is TRBV9, the J call TRBJ2-3; D might be TRBD2 (6 bases). The CDR3 runs to 13 residues. Germline values: CDR1 SGDLS, CDR2 YYNGEE. Trimming left V 4 bases short and J 8 bases short, with 14 bases between. In DNA, the CDR3 is TGTGCCAGCAGCCCAGGGACTGAGGGTACGCAGTATTTT. Its protein is CASSPGTEGTQYF.

The gene calls are TRBV10-3 and TRBJ2-5, with 11 bases identical to TRBD1. Germline V CDR1 and CDR2: ENHRY, SYGVKD. The CDR3 is made up of 14 amino acids. J was trimmed by 4 bases and V by 4 bases; bases with no gene match: 2. CDR3 DNA sequence: TGTGCCATCAGTGGCGGGACAGGGGGAGAGACCCAGTACTTC. It translates to CAISGGTGGETQYF.

The table lists this clone with a few counts. The V and J genes are TRBV5-6 and TRBJ1-1, with D perhaps matching TRBD1 (5 bases). The CDR3 sequence is 14 residues long. V lost 7 bases and J lost 1, with 14 bases in between. Germline V gene data show CDR1 as SGHDT and CDR2 as YYEEEE. CDR3 DNA: TGTGCCAGCGGCCGGGGGATAACGAACACTGAAGCTTTCTTT. As protein: CASGRGITNTEAFF.

Only a few counts were recorded for this clone. The chain links TRBV20-1 to TRBJ1-1; no clear D gene. CDR3 length equals 11 residues. CDR1 is DFQATT and CDR2 is SNEGSKA in the germline V gene (reference sequence). Trimming shortened V by 3 bases and J by 7 bases, and 9 bases separated the two germline ends. The CDR3 reads CSARSPGEAFF. CDR3 DNA: TGCAGTGCTAGGAGTCCTGGTGAAGCTTTCTTT.

This clone was counted a few times. The rearrangement uses TRBV11-2 and TRBJ1-3; D unresolved. The length of the CDR3 is 14 residues. Germline V gene data show CDR1 as SGHAT and CDR2 as FQNNGV. The germline V and J ends were trimmed by 6 bases and 4 bases, with 13 bases remaining between them. CDR3 sequence: CASSGRREGNTIYF. The DNA for the CDR3 is TGTGCCAGCAGTGGGAGGCGCGAGGGAAACACCATATATTTT.

The chain uses TRBV19 and TRBJ1-1, with D uncertain. V was shortened by 4 bases and J by 3 bases, with 24 bases between the two germline ends. CDR3 length equals 18 residues. Germline CDR1 and CDR2: LNHDA and SQIVND (reference sequence). The CDR3 coding sequence is TGTGCCAGTAGTACGGCCGCCGGGGTTTGGAATAAGGACACTGAAGCTTTCTTT. Protein: CASSTAAGVWNKDTEAFF. Looking up the rest from reference TRBV19 and TRBJ1-1 gives the full variable domain: DGGITQSPKYLFRKEGQNVTLSCEQNLNHDAMYWYRQDPGQGLRLIYYSQIVNDFQKGDIAEGYSVSREKKESFPLTVTSAQKNPTAFYLCASSTAAGVWNKDTEAFFGQGTRLTVV.

The chain joins TRBV7-8 to TRBJ2-2; unclear D gene. CDR1 and CDR2 from the germline V gene are SGHVS and FQNEAQ. Trimming stripped 4 bases from V and 3 bases from J, with 9 bases between. The CDR3 extends over 14 amino acids. The CDR3 loop is CASSSLRDTGELFF. Written as DNA, the CDR3 is TGTGCCAGCAGCTCTCTTAGAGACACCGGGGAGCTGTTTTTT.

V usage is TRBV7-2 and J usage is TRBJ1-5, with unresolved D. CDR1 is SGHTA and CDR2 is FQGNSA in the germline V gene. V lost 0 bases and J lost 3, with 9 bases in between. This CDR3 comprises 15 residues. The CDR3 reads CASSLAAADNQPQHF. The CDR3 nucleotides are TGTGCCAGCAGCTTAGCAGCGGCAGACAATCAGCCCCAGCATTTT.